This T cell receptor beta chain was documented in a study of tumor and adjacent non-tumor tissue in lung cancer. Across the whole study: Patients were aged roughly 30 to 76, roughly nine men and roughly five women, stage I to III.

RNA was extracted from bulk tissue without any cell sorting. This clonotype was detected a few times. The target antigen is unknown. The library came from three nested PCR rounds adapted from ARM-PCR protocols. TCRdb passed the multiplex PCR reads through MiXCR, listing each CDR3 protein once. The sample shows approximately 120,000 distinct CDR3 sequences, more than 70% of them seen only once. This CDR3 spans 14 amino acids. V was pared by 5 bases and J by 7 bases, with 14 bases between. CDR1 is SGHTA and CDR2 is FQGNSA in the germline V gene. Findings and limits, study-wide: Higher tumor TCR diversity was associated with shorter survival.

This clonotype was obtained from a woman aged 55-75 years with non-small cell lung cancer. This sequence joins TRBV7-2 and TRBJ1-4; D gene uncertain. The sequencing sample was made of lung tumor tissue. The DNA for the CDR3 is TGTGCCAGCAGCCGGCGACGGCAGAGTGAAAAACTGTTTTTT. This encodes CASSRRRQSEKLFF.